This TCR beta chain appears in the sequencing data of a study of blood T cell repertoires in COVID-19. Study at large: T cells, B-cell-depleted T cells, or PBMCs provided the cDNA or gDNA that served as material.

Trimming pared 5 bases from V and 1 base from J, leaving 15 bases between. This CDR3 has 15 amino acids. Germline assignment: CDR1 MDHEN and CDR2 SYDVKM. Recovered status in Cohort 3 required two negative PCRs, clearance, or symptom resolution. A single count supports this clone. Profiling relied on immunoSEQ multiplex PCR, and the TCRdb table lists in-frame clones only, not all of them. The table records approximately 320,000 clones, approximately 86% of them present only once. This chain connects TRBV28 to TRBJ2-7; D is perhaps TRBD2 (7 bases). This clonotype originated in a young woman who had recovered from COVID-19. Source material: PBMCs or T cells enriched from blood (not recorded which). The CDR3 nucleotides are TGTGCCAGCAGTCTTGGGGGGGCCTCGTCCTACGAGCAGTACTTC. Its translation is CASSLGGASSYEQYF.